This TCR beta chain was retrieved from a study of blood T cells in healthy people across ages. Whole-study context: Capture via template switching afforded approximately one barcoded beta molecule per two T cells.

Alongside a J-beta primer mix, a sample-barcoded 5' primer served in a second PCR lasting roughly 7 to 12 cycles. Via MiXCR, TCRdb re-called the 5' RACE reads, giving one row per CDR3 protein. The table records 650,000 to 800,000 distinct CDR3 sequences, 52% of them present only once. The germline V gene has CDR1 MGHRA and CDR2 YSYEKL. The V and J ends lost 1 base and 6 bases respectively, with 18 bases between them. This CDR3 comprises 16 residues. To note about this clonotype: The antigen is undetermined.

Researchers collected approximately 9.5 milliliters of peripheral blood from every single donor. PBMCs were isolated at a quantity of at least 6 million per sample. Study results and limitations: The long-lived group displayed more naive CD4+ cells, plus higher diversity, than the aged donors did.

The chain couples TRBV4-1 to TRBJ2-5; D perhaps matches TRBD1 (6 bases). The sample taken for sequencing was blood. The receptor comes from an elderly woman in good health. The CDR3 is CASSQGDGVGGKTQYF. The DNA for the CDR3 is TGCGCCAGCAGCCAAGGAGATGGGGTTGGGGGCAAGACCCAGTACTTC.